This T cell receptor (beta chain) derives from a study of blood T cell repertoires in COVID-19. The wider study: Acute and convalescent COVID-19 specimens originated in the United States, Italy and Spain. T cells, B-cell-depleted T cells, or PBMCs provided the cDNA or gDNA that served as material.

CDR1 and CDR2 from the germline V gene are KGHSH and LQKENI. The CDR3 length is 16 residues. V lost 0 bases to trimming and J lost 6 bases; unmatched junction nucleotides: 8. Original analysis: Amplifying reference gene primers gave estimates of nucleated cell counts. Measured with immunoSEQ multiplex PCR; TCRdb has only the in-frame clones, and not every one. D and trimming come from the DNA, and the V and J calls and clone size come from that table. The sample lists approximately 290,000 clones, 89% seen once, with around 12% in the top ten. The receptor was isolated from a woman aged 60-75 years with acute or convalescent COVID-19. This chain links TRBV18 with TRBJ2-1; 7 nucleotides match TRBD2. Sequenced material: peripheral blood. The CDR3 DNA is TGTGCCAGCTCACCACCCCTAGCGGTGACCGTCAATGAGCAGTTCTTC. It translates to CASSPPLAVTVNEQFF.